Shown below are 11 T cell receptor beta chains from a single sample sequenced in a study of response to subunit inactivated influenza vaccine. One entry per CDR3 protein, called by TCRdb with MiXCR from the RT-PCR reads. In the table there are 650,000 to 800,000 distinct CDR3 sequences, approximately 14% of which are singletons. The sample here was PBMCs from blood, taken less than 15 days before vaccination. These receptor sequences come from a man in his fifties who received an inactivated influenza vaccine.

This clonotype was picked up a small number of times. V and J are TRBV7-3 and TRBJ1-1, with TRBD1 matching 7 bases. Germline CDR1 reads SGHTA; CDR2 reads FQGTGA. With 6 bases clipped from V and 1 base from J, the junction kept 5 bases outside the gene matches. This CDR3 comprises 14 residues. DNA for the CDR3: TGTGCCAGCAGGGCTCAGGGGGAGAACACTGAAGCTTTCTTT. This codes for CASRAQGENTEAFF.

This clonotype was detected a few times. V is TRBV11-2 and J is TRBJ1-1; no clear D. This CDR3 region has 15 residues. Per germline, CDR1 SGHAT and CDR2 FQNNGV. Trimming cost V 2 bases and J 1 base, with 11 bases left between them. The CDR3 region is CASSLSDSSNTEAFF. CDR3 DNA: TGTGCCAGCAGCTTATCTGACTCATCGAACACTGAAGCTTTCTTT. The full variable domain, with the rest looked up from reference TRBV11-2 and TRBJ1-1, is EAGVAQSPRYKIIEKRQSVAFWCNPISGHATLYWYQQILGQGPKLLIQFQNNGVVDDSQLPKDRFSAERLKGVDSTLKIQPAKLEDSAVYLCASSLSDSSNTEAFFGQGTRLTVV.

The table lists this clonotype with a few counts. The chain combines TRBV28 with TRBJ1-5; weak D call: TRBD1 (5 bases). CDR1 and CDR2 (germline): MDHEN, SYDVKM. The ends were cut back, 10 bases at V and 4 bases at J, with 17 bases in the middle. CDR3 length: 14 amino acids. This CDR3 is CANGQGGGNQPQHF. The CDR3, as DNA: TGTGCCAACGGCCAGGGAGGTGGTAATCAGCCCCAGCATTTT.

This clonotype was seen many times. V is TRBV7-2 and J is TRBJ2-7; D is unclear. Germline V gene data show CDR1 as SGHTA and CDR2 as FQGNSA. V gave up 1 base and J gave up 3 bases, with 10 bases separating them. The CDR3 extends over 14 amino acids. CDR3 in amino acids: CASSLVGLNYEQYF. The CDR3 coding sequence is TGTGCCAGCAGCTTAGTTGGGCTAAACTACGAGCAGTACTTC. Full variable domain (remainder filled in from reference TRBV7-2 and TRBJ2-7): GAGVSQSPSNKVTEKGKDVELRCDPISGHTALYWYRQSLGQGLEFLIYFQGNSAPDKSGLPSDRFSAERTGGSVSTLTIQRTQQEDSAVYLCASSLVGLNYEQYFGPGTRLTVT.

This clonotype has more than one count but fewer than ten. This chain links TRBV4-2 with TRBJ2-1; TRBD2 is a possible D gene (7 bases). CDR1 and CDR2 (germline): LGHNA, YNFKEQ. V shed 0 bases and J shed 9 bases, with 12 bases lying between them. The CDR3 consists of 14 residues. The CDR3 nucleotides read TGTGCCAGCAGCCAAGAGGGAGGGGGAGGTGAGCAGTTCTTC. Protein product: CASSQEGGGGEQFF.

V is TRBV6-5 and J is TRBJ1-1; tentatively, D is TRBD1 (5 bases). The CDR3 extends over 13 amino acids. V lost 5 bases and J lost 5, with 12 bases in between. Germline V gene lookup returns CDR1 MNHEY and CDR2 SVGAGI. The CDR3 DNA is TGTGCCAGCAGTCACGGGGAGGGGACTGAAGCTTTCTTT. Residues: CASSHGEGTEAFF.

This clonotype was counted many times. This chain uses TRBV6-5 with TRBJ2-3; D gene unclear. Per the germline V gene, CDR1 is MNHEY and CDR2 is SVGAGI. The V and J ends lost 9 bases and 11 bases respectively, with 18 bases between them. The CDR3 runs to 12 residues. CDR3 protein: CASSDGGSKQYF. The CDR3 nucleotides read TGTGCCAGTTCCGATGGTGGATCTAAGCAGTATTTT.

This chain links TRBV7-2 with TRBJ2-1; 7 positions agree with TRBD2. The CDR3 is 15 amino acids. Trimming cost V 2 bases and J 9 bases; bases outside gene matches: 10. Per germline, CDR1 SGHTA and CDR2 FQGNSA. CDR3 amino acids: CASSLFAGAGTEQFF. CDR3 bases: TGTGCCAGCAGCTTATTTGCGGGAGCTGGGACTGAGCAGTTCTTC.

This clonotype was picked up many times. The V gene is TRBV2, the J gene TRBJ2-3; no clear D gene. This CDR3 is built from 11 residues. The germline CDR1 and CDR2 sequences are SNHLY and FYNNEI. V was cut by 5 bases and J by 14 bases, with 14 bases left in between. Here the CDR3 reads CASSNNPRPYF. The CDR3 bases are TGTGCCAGCAGTAATAATCCGCGTCCGTATTTT.

This clonotype was detected only once. Because the CDR3 is missing its conserved closing phenylalanine or tryptophan, this is likely a read error. This rearrangement joins TRBV10-3 to TRBJ2-2; 9 bases match TRBD1. Germline loops: CDR1 ENHRY, CDR2 SYGVKD. V lost 10 bases to trimming and J lost 3 bases; unmatched junction nucleotides: 9. The CDR3 runs 15 residues. As DNA, the CDR3 is TGTGCCAGCGGGCACAGGGGGCGGGACACCGGGGAGCTGTTTTTA. Protein product: CASGHRGRDTGELFL.

This rearrangement joins TRBV29-1 to TRBJ2-3, with D possibly being TRBD2 (5 bases). The CDR3 consists of 12 residues. The V end was cut by 5 bases, the J end by 3 bases, with 9 bases between. Germline lookup yields CDR1 SQVTM and CDR2 ANQGSEA. CDR3 protein: CSVSSGTDTQYF. CDR3 nucleotide sequence: TGCAGCGTTAGTTCGGGGACAGATACGCAGTATTTT.